Given below is one T cell receptor (beta chain) in context. This clonotype is classified as medium-sized (0.01 to 0.1%). Its antigen remains unidentified. No base-level quality is on record; no much larger clone is a single base apart. The data originate from a study of early T cells in non-severe SARS-CoV-2 infection (dated by TCRdb to about 2021). As for the study more broadly: Because TCR sequencing was done on bulk RNA from unsorted whole blood, the alpha and beta chains could not be paired. What the research found in general, with its limitations: Matching against VDJdb was skewed toward anti-spike CD8 responses, likely underestimated virus-specific expansions, and missed private and CD4 specificities.

For CDR1 and CDR2, the germline V gene lists WSHSY and SAAADI. Its CDR3 holds 16 amino acids, cysteine through phenylalanine. Here the CDR3 DNA is all that survives: 48 bases in frame from base 1. Relative to germline, V is 2 bases shorter and J is 7 bases shorter, with 17 bases between their ends. Library method: 5' RACE. TCRdb names NextSeq 500 as the instrument used. In the TCR library protocol, unique molecular identifiers were attached to individual cDNA molecules to correct for PCR bias and sequencing error. TCR alpha and beta chains were both sequenced, and the abundances of alpha and beta sequences in each sample were closely correlated with each other. The paper's data handling went like this. Decombinator V4 was used to annotate the V gene, J gene and CDR3 of the TCR sequences. Expanded TCRs were defined as changing significantly between any two time points under a Poisson model with p below 0.0001. TCR abundances were normalised to the total number of TCRs sequenced in each sample and reported as counts per million. TRAV1-2 paired with TRAJ12, TRAJ20 or TRAJ33 defined MAIT TCRs, while TRAV10 paired with TRAJ18 defined iNKT TCRs. VDJdb, accessed 1 November 2021, was searched for CMV, EBV and SARS-CoV-2 annotated TCRs, with TCRs annotated for multiple antigens excluded. Starting from the raw public reads, TCRdb applied fastp trimming at Q25, assembled clones with MiXCR and retained in-frame beta chains. When rows share a CDR3 protein, they turn into one entry using the most common DNA and genes. None of the V and J calls come from the authors' own analysis; TCRdb made them. In this sample the table shows 80,000 or so distinct CDR3 sequences, roughly 6% of which occur a single time. The top ten clones comprise 6.5% to 9% of the sample.

Set within a cohort of healthcare workers in London, UK, this nested case-control study involved weekly PCR testing of nasopharyngeal swabs along with blood sampling. Healthcare workers were enrolled in the week of the UK lockdown, from 23 to 31 March 2020, and were followed every week for up to 16 weeks. This receptor chain uses TRBV10-2 and TRBJ1-4, with a tentative D gene TRBD1 over 5 matching bases. The sequenced sample was whole blood. This sequence originates from an adult who was a healthcare worker with PCR-confirmed SARS-CoV-2 infection or an uninfected control (not recorded which). The CDR3 reads as follows: CASSERFRQGIEKLFF. The base sequence is TGCGCCAGCAGTGAGCGTTTTCGGCAGGGTATTGAAAAACTGTTTTTT.